This record looks at one TCR beta chain sequence and its context. Looked up from germline, CDR1 is LGHDT and CDR2 is YNNKEL (reference sequence). The V end lost 1 base, the J end lost 5 bases, and 11 bases lay between the germline ends. The CDR3 is 15 amino acids. The data were obtained in a study of blood T cell repertoires in COVID-19. About the research overall: PBMCs, B-cell-depleted T cells, or T cells provided the cDNA or gDNA that made up the material.

Per the study methods: Estimation of nucleated cell counts was performed using reference gene primer amplification. Clones were read by immunoSEQ multiplex PCR, and TCRdb kept only the in-frame ones, dropping some. Clone size and V and J calls were adopted from that table, with D and trimming inferred from the DNA. The sample consists of 200,000 to 250,000 clones, 88% of them appearing once. Adults between roughly 18 and 90 years of age took part from under 30 US areas. The V call is TRBV3-1 (or the pseudogene TRBV3-2), the J call TRBJ1-4, with a tentative D call TRBD1 (5 bases). The source is a woman under 40 who had recovered from COVID-19. Sequenced: PBMCs or T cells enriched from blood (not recorded which). In nucleotides, the CDR3 is TGTGCCAGCAGCCAAGTTAACAGGTTAAATGAAAAACTGTTTTTT. It encodes CASSQVNRLNEKLFF.